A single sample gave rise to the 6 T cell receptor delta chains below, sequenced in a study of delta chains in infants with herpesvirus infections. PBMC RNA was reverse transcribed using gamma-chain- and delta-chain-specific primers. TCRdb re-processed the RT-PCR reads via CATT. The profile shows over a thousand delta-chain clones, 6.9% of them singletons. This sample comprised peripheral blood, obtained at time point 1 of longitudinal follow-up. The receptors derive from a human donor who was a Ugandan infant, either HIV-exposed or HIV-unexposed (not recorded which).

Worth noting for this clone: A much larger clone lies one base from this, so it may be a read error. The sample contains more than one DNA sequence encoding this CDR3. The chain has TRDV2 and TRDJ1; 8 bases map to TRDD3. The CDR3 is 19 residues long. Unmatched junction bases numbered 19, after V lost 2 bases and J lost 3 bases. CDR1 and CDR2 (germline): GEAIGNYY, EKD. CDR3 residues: CACDNLLGGYALGPDKLIF. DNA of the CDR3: TGTGCCTGTGACAATCTACTCGGGGGATATGCGTTAGGGCCCGATAAACTCATCTTT.

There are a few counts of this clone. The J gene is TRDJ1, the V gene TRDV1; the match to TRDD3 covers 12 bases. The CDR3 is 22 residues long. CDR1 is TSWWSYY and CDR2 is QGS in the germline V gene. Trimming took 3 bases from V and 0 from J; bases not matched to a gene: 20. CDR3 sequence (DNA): TGTGCTCTTGGGGATCGAATTCCTACGGGTACTGGGGGATACAGAAACACCGATAAACTCATCTTT. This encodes CALGDRIPTGTGGYRNTDKLIF.

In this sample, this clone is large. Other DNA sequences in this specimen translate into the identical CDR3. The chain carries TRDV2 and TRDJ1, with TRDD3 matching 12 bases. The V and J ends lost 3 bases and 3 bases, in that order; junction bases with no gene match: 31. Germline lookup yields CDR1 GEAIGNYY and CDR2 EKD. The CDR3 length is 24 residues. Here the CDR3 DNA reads TGTGCCTGTGACCCGAAGGCCTTCCTATTGTGGGGGTCTACTGGGGGATACCTACCCGATAAACTCATCTTT. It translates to CACDPKAFLLWGSTGGYLPDKLIF.

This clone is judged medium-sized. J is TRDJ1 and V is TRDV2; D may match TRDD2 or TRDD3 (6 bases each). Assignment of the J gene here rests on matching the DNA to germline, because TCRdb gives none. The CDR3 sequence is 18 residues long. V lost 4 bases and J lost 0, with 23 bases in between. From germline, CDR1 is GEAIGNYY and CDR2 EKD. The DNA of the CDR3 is TGTGCCTGTGAAGGCCTTCCCTCCTCTGGGGCTGACACCGATAAACTCATCTTT. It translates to CACEGLPSSGADTDKLIF.

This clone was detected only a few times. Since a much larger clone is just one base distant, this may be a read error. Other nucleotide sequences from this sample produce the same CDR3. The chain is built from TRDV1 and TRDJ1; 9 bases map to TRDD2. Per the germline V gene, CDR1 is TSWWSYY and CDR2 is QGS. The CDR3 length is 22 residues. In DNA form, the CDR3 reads TGTGCTCTTGGGGAACTATGGCCCTTCCTACAGAGGCTACGCGTGTACACCGATAAACTAATCTTT. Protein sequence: CALGELWPFLQRLRVYTDKLIF.

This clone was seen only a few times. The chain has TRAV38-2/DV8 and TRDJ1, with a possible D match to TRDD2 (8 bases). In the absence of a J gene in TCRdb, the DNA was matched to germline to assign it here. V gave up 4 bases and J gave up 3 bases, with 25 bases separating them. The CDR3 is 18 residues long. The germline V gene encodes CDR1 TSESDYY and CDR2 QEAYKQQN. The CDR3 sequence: CAYRHAFLGPGGSDKLIF. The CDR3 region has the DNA TGTGCTTATAGGCACGCCTTCCTAGGGCCTGGGGGCTCCGATAAACTCATCTTT.